This T cell receptor beta chain came from a study of shared clonotypes between healthy human individuals (TCRdb year 2020). Background on the whole study: The cohort included a few men and two women between 18 and 49 years of age. Blood TCR repertoires of five healthy adults were deeply sequenced to estimate repertoire size and the extent of clonotype sharing between individuals. Each donor's leukapheresis produced roughly between about 0.9 and 9.5 billion PBMCs. For each donor, three plates each were used for CD4 naive and CD4 memory, two plates were used for CD8 naive, and one plate was used for CD8 memory. To increase sequencing depth and limit assay-specific biases, TCR repertoire library preparation and sequencing were carried out by different laboratories using diverse techniques. General conclusions and limits of the study: Rarefaction of sorted-subset datasets indicated incomplete sequencing despite the large sequencing depth. Naive subsets generally had larger estimated clonotype richness than memory subsets. Compared with non-shared clonotypes, the clonotypes found in all four sorted-subset donors had higher generation probabilities. When four donors were compared, the shared fraction of clonotypes was roughly 4.8% for naive CD4, around 3.6% for naive CD8, 2.3% for memory CD4, and 0.3% to 0.5% for memory CD8. Based on pairwise subsampling, the degree of clonotype sharing among donors was expected to be affected by sequencing depth. Only blood was sampled, and tissue TCR repertoires likely differ from those in blood. The small number of donors limited the genetic and exposure-history diversity represented.

Healthy HIV-negative adults with no recently reported acute infections or vaccinations were included as donors. Every donor was a Caucasian adult residing in Nashville, Tennessee, USA. CD4+ T cells were enriched through magnetic negative selection, after which naive cells were positively selected on CD45RA and the remaining negative fraction served as the memory subset. After blood collection by leukapheresis, PBMCs were isolated using Ficoll-Histopaque density gradient centrifugation and then cryopreserved in the vapor phase of liquid nitrogen. Analytical flow cytometry was used to check the purity and quantity of each magnetically sorted T cell population. From each sorted fraction, genomic DNA was isolated and quantified by UV absorbance on a Nanodrop 2000c. Using the deep immunoSEQ assay, multiplex PCR amplified TCR CDR3 regions from genomic DNA. For each cell subset, the extracted genomic DNA was distributed evenly across all wells of several immunoSEQ 96-well plates, and each plate served as one replicate. Each replicate PCR for sorted subsets received about 180 ng genomic DNA, equal to about 30,000 T cell genomes. Purified libraries were measured with a Qubit 3.0 fluorometer, size-checked on a Bioanalyzer 2100, and measured again with the KAPA Library Quantification kit. A separate single-read 150-cycle Illumina NextSeq 550 flow cell was used to sequence each immunoSEQ 96-well plate. In the paper's pipeline: The immunoSEQ output contained only junctional sequences without quality scores, so filtering could not match that applied to full-length reads. To assign V/J genes and CDR3, sequences were annotated against IMGT germline references using PyIR, a Python wrapper for IgBLAST v1.9. Reads were removed for weak V/J assignments (E-value above 1e-6), missing CDR3, stop codons, out-of-frame junctions, or ambiguous translated residues. V3J clonotypes were defined as sequences sharing the same inferred V gene, J gene, and CDR3 amino acid sequence. Percentage overlap between repertoires was calculated by dividing the number of shared unique clonotypes by the size of the smaller repertoire. Richness of each repertoire was evaluated using RTK rarefaction, the Chao1 estimator, and Recon v2.1 estimates of unobserved clonotypes. For all TCRbeta clonotypes obtained by the gDNA method from a handful of donors, generation probabilities were computed with OLGA. The table was pulled from immuneACCESS by TCRdb, which kept in-frame rearrangements only. Such tables lose some clones; where checked, under half of the loss comes from unresolved V genes, and the rest has no known cause. V, J and clone size derive from that table, while D and trimming were established from the DNA sequence. This sample lists a few million clones; roughly 93% were detected once. The biggest ten clones account for roughly 0.36% of the sample.

A word on this clone: The antigen this receptor binds is unknown. No base-level quality is on record; no much larger clone is a single base apart.

The sequenced material came from naive CD4+ T cells from PBMCs. According to the study, the label for this sample's cell subset or site signals: CD45RA+ positively selected. This sequence was found in a man aged 18 to 30 in good health. Some clones in this sample may be carry-over from other donors' samples.

The bases are TGCAGCTCTGGGGCGGGACTACGAAAGATCCAGTACTTC. This codes for CSSGAGLRKIQYF. In this chain, TRBV29-1 is recombined with TRBJ2-5, with 7 central nucleotides matching TRBD2. Trimmed from V: 8 bases; trimmed from J: 10 bases; junction bases lacking a gene match: 16. The CDR3 has 13 amino acids, counting the end cysteine and phenylalanine. Only the CDR3 DNA stays, 39 bases, in frame from base 1. Looking up the germline V gene yields CDR1 SQVTM and CDR2 ANQGSEA.